Shown below are 18 T cell receptor beta chains from a single sample sequenced in a study of cytomegalovirus exposure and HLA in healthy donors. The PCR employed 60 Vbeta primers together with 13 Jbeta primers. Some clones are missing from TCRdb's copy, which holds only in-frame ones; the method was immunoSEQ multiplex PCR. Counted here are some 150,000 clones, 60% to 80% occurring once; the ten biggest clones make up about 0.66%. Specimen: PBMCs. Source of these receptors: a male donor in good health and CMV-seronegative.

The V gene is TRBV7-8, the J gene TRBJ2-7; 9 bases are shared with TRBD1. Per the germline V gene, CDR1 is SGHVS and CDR2 is FQNEAQ. Germline trimming cut 6 bases from V and 2 bases from J; bases unmatched to any gene: 8. CDR3 size: 15 residues. This CDR3 reads CASRLQGQGTYEQYF. The CDR3 DNA is TGTGCCAGCAGGCTTCAGGGACAGGGAACCTACGAGCAGTACTTC.

The chain employs TRBV18 and TRBJ2-5; the D gene is possibly TRBD1 (6 bases). V lost 3 bases to trimming and J lost 7 bases, with 9 bases between them. CDR1 KGHSH and CDR2 LQKENI come from the germline V gene. This CDR3 region has 12 residues. The DNA of the CDR3 is TGTGCCAGCTCACCGGACAGAGCGACCCAGTACTTC. Its protein product is CASSPDRATQYF.

This clone was detected only once. The chain carries TRBV28 and TRBJ2-7, with 7 bases lining up with TRBD2. CDR1 and CDR2 (germline): MDHEN, SYDVKM. V was clipped by 3 bases and J by 3 bases; unmatched bases: 8. CDR3 length: 15 residues. The CDR3 is CASSLSRPGGYEQYF. CDR3 bases: TGTGCCAGCAGTTTGTCCCGCCCGGGGGGCTACGAGCAGTACTTC.

In this sample, this clone turned up a few times. The V call is TRBV5-4, the J call TRBJ2-3; 10 nucleotides match TRBD1. This CDR3 region has 17 residues. CDR1 and CDR2 (germline): SGHNT, YYREEE (reference sequence). J was trimmed by 1 base and V by 4 bases; bases with no gene match: 9. The CDR3 DNA reads TGTGCCAGCAGCGACCTATACGGGACAGGGGGCACAGATACGCAGTATTTT. Its protein product is CASSDLYGTGGTDTQYF.

The V gene is TRBV4-2, the J gene TRBJ2-5, with a weak D call TRBD2 (6 bases). The germline V gene has CDR1 LGHNA and CDR2 YNFKEQ. Trimming took off 1 base at V and 2 bases at J, with 8 bases between the two ends. The CDR3 has 14 amino acids. The DNA for the CDR3 is TGTGCCAGCAGCCAAGGAGGACTACAAGAGACCCAGTACTTC. Translating it yields CASSQGGLQETQYF.

V is TRBV19 and J is TRBJ2-5; TRBD2 matches 10 bases. The trim removed 6 bases at V and 6 bases at J, leaving 7 bases unmatched. Germline values: CDR1 LNHDA, CDR2 SQIVND (reference sequence). The CDR3 is 14 residues long. Here the CDR3 reads CASSASGGLKTQYF. The CDR3 DNA sequence: TGTGCCAGTAGCGCTAGCGGGGGTTTGAAGACCCAGTACTTC. Drawing the rest from reference TRBV19 and TRBJ2-5, the complete variable domain is DGGITQSPKYLFRKEGQNVTLSCEQNLNHDAMYWYRQDPGQGLRLIYYSQIVNDFQKGDIAEGYSVSREKKESFPLTVTSAQKNPTAFYLCASSASGGLKTQYFGPGTRLLVL.

This clone was seen once. This rearrangement joins TRBV9 to TRBJ2-2; TRBD1 aligns across 8 bases. Germline V CDR1 and CDR2: SGDLS, YYNGEE. With 0 bases clipped from V and 4 bases from J, the junction kept 2 bases outside the gene matches. The CDR3 extends over 15 amino acids. Written as DNA, the CDR3 is TGTGCCAGCAGCGTAGCAGGGGGCGTCACCGGGGAGCTGTTTTTT. Translation gives CASSVAGGVTGELFF.

This clone turned up a few times. This chain links TRBV6-1 with TRBJ2-2, with a weak D call TRBD1 (5 bases). Per germline, CDR1 MNHNS and CDR2 SASEGT. Trimming pared 3 bases from V and 4 bases from J, leaving 9 bases between. The CDR3 loop spans 14 amino acids. The CDR3 spells CASSEQGLTGELFF. As DNA, the CDR3 is TGTGCCAGCAGTGAGCAGGGCCTCACCGGGGAGCTGTTTTTT.

The chain has TRBV10-3 and TRBJ2-3; 9 bases match TRBD1. The V and J ends lost 8 bases and 1 base, in that order; junction bases with no gene match: 10. The germline CDR1 and CDR2 sequences are ENHRY and SYGVKD. There are 16 residues in the CDR3. As DNA, the CDR3 is TGTGCCATCGCCCGAAAGAACAGGGGGCGCACAGATACGCAGTATTTT. This codes for CAIARKNRGRTDTQYF.

The chain links TRBV9 to TRBJ2-1, with 10 bases matching TRBD2. CDR1 and CDR2 (germline): SGDLS, YYNGEE. CDR3 length: 17 residues. V lost 4 bases, J lost 6 bases, and 13 bases stayed unmatched. This chain's CDR3 is CASSPWGSGGAFNEQFF. CDR3 nucleotides: TGTGCCAGCAGCCCCTGGGGGAGCGGGGGGGCCTTCAATGAGCAGTTCTTC. The full variable domain, its missing parts supplied by reference TRBV9 and TRBJ2-1, is DSGVTQTPKHLITATGQRVTLRCSPRSGDLSVYWYQQSLDQGLQFLIQYYNGEERAKGNILERFSAQQFPDLHSELNLSSLELGDSALYFCASSPWGSGGAFNEQFFGPGTRLTVL.

The chain employs TRBV27 and TRBJ2-5, with 9 bases that match TRBD1. Germline loops: CDR1 MNHEY, CDR2 SMNVEV (reference sequence). The length of the CDR3 is 13 residues. V dropped 5 bases and J dropped 5; count of bases not matched to a gene: 3. The CDR3 here is CASSPQGAETQYF. CDR3 in DNA: TGTGCCAGCAGTCCACAGGGGGCTGAGACCCAGTACTTC.

The genes are TRBV28 and TRBJ2-5, with D tentatively TRBD1 (6 bases). Trimming took off 6 bases at V and 4 bases at J, with 15 bases between the two ends. Germline CDR1 reads MDHEN; CDR2 reads SYDVKM. This CDR3 has 14 amino acids. In nucleotides, the CDR3 is TGTGCCAGCAGATCTCAGGGGTTCCGAGAGACCCAGTACTTC. Amino acids: CASRSQGFRETQYF.

V and J are TRBV6-6 and TRBJ2-3; D is undetermined. Trimming cost V 6 bases and J 0 bases, with 13 bases left between them. This CDR3 has 15 amino acids. Germline lookup yields CDR1 MNHNY and CDR2 SVGAGI (reference sequence). The CDR3 nucleotides are TGTGCCAGCAGAGAGCCCGCCGGTAGCACAGATACGCAGTATTTT. Residues: CASREPAGSTDTQYF.

This clone showed up just a few times. This chain connects TRBV7-2 to TRBJ2-2, with 7 positions matching TRBD1. Germline-derived CDR1 and CDR2 are SGHTA and FQGNSA. The ends lost 1 base at V and 8 bases at J; junction bases unmatched: 7. The length of the CDR3 is 15 residues. The CDR3 region has the DNA TGTGCCAGCAGCTTAGTAGCCCCCAGGGGGGGGGAGCTGTTTTTT. This codes for CASSLVAPRGGELFF.

The rearrangement links TRBV11-3 to TRBJ1-3; maybe TRBD1 (6 bases). V shed 2 bases and J shed 0 bases, with 8 bases lying between them. The CDR3 runs 15 residues. CDR1 is SGHNT, CDR2 YENEEA, per germline. CDR3 in amino acids: CASSLRQVSGNTIYF. CDR3 DNA sequence: TGTGCCAGCAGCTTAAGACAGGTCTCTGGAAACACCATATATTTT.

The rearrangement joins TRBV5-6 to TRBJ2-1; TRBD1 matches at 7 bases. Trimming cost V 0 bases and J 4 bases; bases outside gene matches: 4. The CDR3 is 15 amino acids. Per the germline V gene, CDR1 is SGHDT and CDR2 is YYEEEE. CDR3: CASSLEGGAYNEQFF. DNA of the CDR3: TGTGCCAGCAGCTTGGAAGGGGGCGCTTACAATGAGCAGTTCTTC.

The CDR3 region is CASSLDNSGRALREQFF. The CDR3 DNA sequence: TGCGCCAGCAGCTTGGATAACAGCGGGAGGGCCCTCCGTGAGCAGTTCTTC. This chain connects TRBV5-1 to TRBJ2-1, with 10 bases matching TRBD2. Trimming took 0 bases from V and 9 from J; bases not matched to a gene: 12. Germline-derived CDR1 and CDR2 are SGHRS and YFSETQ. This CDR3 spans 17 amino acids.

V and J are TRBV6-1 and TRBJ2-5; D is possibly TRBD1 (5 bases). CDR3 length: 14 amino acids. Trimming stripped 7 bases from V and 7 bases from J, with 19 bases between. Germline lookup yields CDR1 MNHNS and CDR2 SASEGT. The CDR3 region has the DNA TGTGCCAGCACCAAAAGGGGCTCCCCCGGGACCCAGTACTTC. Amino acid sequence: CASTKRGSPGTQYF.